This T cell receptor (beta chain) derives from a study of identical twins. General study results and limits: Conclusions were drawn cross-sectionally by statistical analysis, without following the same donors. Carriage of fewer insertions was seen in abundant cord blood beta clonotypes, whereas memory repertoires showed none. The models gave estimates that fell short of the out-of-frame TCR alpha sharing seen in monozygotic twins. Part of the zero-insertion signal could reflect confounding by invariant MAIT and iNKT cells.

This CDR3 has 13 amino acids. Trimming removed 5 bases from V and 7 bases from J, with 15 bases in between. The V gene's germline CDR1 is MDHEN and CDR2 SYDVKM. A remark on this clonotype: Antigen specificity is unknown.

TCRdb re-called the 5' RACE reads with MiXCR, one entry per CDR3 protein. This sample has around 530,000 distinct CDR3 sequences, with roughly 15% found just once. This sample also belongs to another study, concerning yellow fever vaccine responses in identical twins.

The chain employs TRBV28 and TRBJ2-7, with D perhaps matching TRBD2 (6 bases). Sequencing used CD4+ T cells sorted from blood. This TCR derives from a woman younger than 30 in good health. The CDR3 here is CASSPDDGGEQYF. The DNA for the CDR3 is TGTGCCAGCAGTCCCGATGATGGGGGGGAGCAGTACTTC.